This T cell receptor beta chain comes out of a study of blood T cells in healthy people across ages. In this sample, this clonotype turned up a few times. CDR3 length: 14 residues. CDR1 is MNHNS and CDR2 is SASEGT in the germline V gene. V was pared by 3 bases and J by 5 bases, with 5 bases of the junction left unmatched. Next came a second PCR, run for about 7 to 12 cycles, which used a sample-barcoded 5' primer along with a J-beta primer mix. TCRdb fed the 5' RACE reads into MiXCR, producing one record per CDR3 protein. The sample has around 1,500,000 distinct CDR3 sequences; around 39% are singletons.

Sequencing was performed on blood. This sequence joins TRBV6-1 and TRBJ1-1; 8 bases fit TRBD1. This receptor was obtained from a woman younger than 30 in good health. In nucleotides, the CDR3 is TGTGCCAGCAGTGATTGGCAGGGGGCGACTGAAGCTTTCTTT. Residues: CASSDWQGATEAFF.